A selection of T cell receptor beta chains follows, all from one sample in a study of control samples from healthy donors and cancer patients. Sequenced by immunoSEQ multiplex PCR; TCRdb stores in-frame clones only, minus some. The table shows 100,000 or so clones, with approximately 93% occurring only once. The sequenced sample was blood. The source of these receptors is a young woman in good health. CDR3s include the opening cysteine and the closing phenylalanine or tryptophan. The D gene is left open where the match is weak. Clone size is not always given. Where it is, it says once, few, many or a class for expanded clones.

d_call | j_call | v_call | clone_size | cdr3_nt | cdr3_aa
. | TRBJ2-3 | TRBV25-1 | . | TGTGCCAGCAGTACTTTAGGGGGGGAGGACACAGATACGCAGTATTTT | CASSTLGGEDTDTQYF
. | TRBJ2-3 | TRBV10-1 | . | TGCGCCAGCAGTGCCGGGAGTATAGATACGCAGTATTTT | CASSAGSIDTQYF
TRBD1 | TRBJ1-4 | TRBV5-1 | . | TGCGCCAGCAGCTCGGGACAGGTCTCAACTAATGAAAAACTGTTTTTT | CASSSGQVSTNEKLFF
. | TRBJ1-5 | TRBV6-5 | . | TGTGCCAGCAGTACGAGGTCGGACTATCAGCCCCAGCATTTT | CASSTRSDYQPQHF
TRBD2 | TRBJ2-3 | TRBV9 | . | TGTGCCAGCAGCGGCTGGCGGGGGGGGGCAGATACGCAGTATTTT | CASSGWRGGADTQYF
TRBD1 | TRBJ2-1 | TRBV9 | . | TGTGCCAGCAGCGGATCAGCCGGGACAGGTCACTCCGGTGAGCAGTTCTTC | CASSGSAGTGHSGEQFF
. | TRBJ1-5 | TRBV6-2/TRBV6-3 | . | TGTGCCAGCAGTTATGGCAATCAGCCCCAGCATTTT | CASSYGNQPQHF
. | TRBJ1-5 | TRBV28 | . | TGTGCCAGCAGTCCAAAGGGGCCCCAGCATTTT | CASSPKGPQHF
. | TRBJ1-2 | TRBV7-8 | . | TGTGCCAGCAGCTTGATCCCCCAGGGCAGGAGTGGCTACACCTTC | CASSLIPQGRSGYTF
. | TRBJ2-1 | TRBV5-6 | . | TGTGCCAGCAGCTGGGGCAGCGGCTACAATGAGCAGTTCTTC | CASSWGSGYNEQFF
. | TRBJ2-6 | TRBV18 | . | TGTGCCAGCTCACCAATGAGGGTCTCTGGGGCCAACGTCCTGACTTTC | CASSPMRVSGANVLTF
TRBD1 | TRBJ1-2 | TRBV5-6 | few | TGTGCCAGCAGCGGCAAGGGACAGGCTAACTATGGCTACACCTTC | CASSGKGQANYGYTF
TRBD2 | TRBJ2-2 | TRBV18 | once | TGTGCCAGCTCACCACCAAGCCTAGCGGGAGTAGGAGGGGAGCTGTTTTTT | CASSPPSLAGVGGELFF
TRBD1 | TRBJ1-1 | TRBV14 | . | TGTGCCAGCAGCCAAGTGGGCAGGGGGTACATGAACACTGAAGCTTTCTTT | CASSQVGRGYMNTEAFF
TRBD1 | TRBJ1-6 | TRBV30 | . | TGTGCCTGGAGTGTACGGGGCAGGGGGTACGGGTCCTATAATTCACCCCTCCACTTT | CAWSVRGRGYGSYNSPLHF
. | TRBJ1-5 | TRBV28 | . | TGTGCCAGCAGCCCGGAGAGGATGAGCAATCAGCCCCAGCATTTT | CASSPERMSNQPQHF
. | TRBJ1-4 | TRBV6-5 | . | TGTGCCAGCAGTCGAAACGGGCAGGGGAGTGAAAAACTGTTTTTT | CASSRNGQGSEKLFF
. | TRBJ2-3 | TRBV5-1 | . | TGCGCCAGCAGCTCGGACCCGACGGAAGGGGGGGATACGCAGTATTTT | CASSSDPTEGGDTQYF
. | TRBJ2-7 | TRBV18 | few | TGTGCCAGCTCACCTGGGAGGGGGCGAAACGAGCAGTACTTC | CASSPGRGRNEQYF
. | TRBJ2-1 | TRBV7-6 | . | TGTGCCAGCTCCCAGGGCTCCTACAATGAGCAGTTCTTC | CASSQGSYNEQFF
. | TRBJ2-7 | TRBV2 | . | TGTGCCAGCAGTGAAAATCTCGGAGGATCCTACGAGCAGTACTTC | CASSENLGGSYEQYF
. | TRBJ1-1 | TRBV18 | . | TGTGCCAGCTCACCACCGAGCCAAAGCATGAACACTGAAGCTTTCTTT | CASSPPSQSMNTEAFF
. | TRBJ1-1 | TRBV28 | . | TGTGCCAGCAGTTTAAGGGAAGTCGTAGCTGAAGCTTTCTTT | CASSLREVVAEAFF
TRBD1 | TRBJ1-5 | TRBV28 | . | TGTGCCAGCACGGGGACAGGGAGGCAGCCCCAGCATTTT | CASTGTGRQPQHF
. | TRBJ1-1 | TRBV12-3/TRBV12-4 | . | TGTGCCAGCAGCTTAGGGGGGGCAGGAGCTTTCTTT | CASSLGGAGAFF